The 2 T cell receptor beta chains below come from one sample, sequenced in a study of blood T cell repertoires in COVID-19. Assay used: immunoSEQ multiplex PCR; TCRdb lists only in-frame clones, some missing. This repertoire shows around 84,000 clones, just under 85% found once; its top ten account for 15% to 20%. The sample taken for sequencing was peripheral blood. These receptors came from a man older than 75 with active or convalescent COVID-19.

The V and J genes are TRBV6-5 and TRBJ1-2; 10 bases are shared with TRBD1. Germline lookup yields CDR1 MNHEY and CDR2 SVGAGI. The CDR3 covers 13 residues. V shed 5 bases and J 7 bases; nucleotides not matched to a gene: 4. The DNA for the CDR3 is TGTGCCAGCAGTCGACAGGGGGCGTTTGGCTACACCTTC. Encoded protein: CASSRQGAFGYTF.

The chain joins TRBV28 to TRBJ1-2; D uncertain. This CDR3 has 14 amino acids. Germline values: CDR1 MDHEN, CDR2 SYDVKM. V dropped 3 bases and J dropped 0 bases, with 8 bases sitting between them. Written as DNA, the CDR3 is TGTGCCAGCAGTTTGGTACAGACTAACTATGGCTACACCTTC. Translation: CASSLVQTNYGYTF.